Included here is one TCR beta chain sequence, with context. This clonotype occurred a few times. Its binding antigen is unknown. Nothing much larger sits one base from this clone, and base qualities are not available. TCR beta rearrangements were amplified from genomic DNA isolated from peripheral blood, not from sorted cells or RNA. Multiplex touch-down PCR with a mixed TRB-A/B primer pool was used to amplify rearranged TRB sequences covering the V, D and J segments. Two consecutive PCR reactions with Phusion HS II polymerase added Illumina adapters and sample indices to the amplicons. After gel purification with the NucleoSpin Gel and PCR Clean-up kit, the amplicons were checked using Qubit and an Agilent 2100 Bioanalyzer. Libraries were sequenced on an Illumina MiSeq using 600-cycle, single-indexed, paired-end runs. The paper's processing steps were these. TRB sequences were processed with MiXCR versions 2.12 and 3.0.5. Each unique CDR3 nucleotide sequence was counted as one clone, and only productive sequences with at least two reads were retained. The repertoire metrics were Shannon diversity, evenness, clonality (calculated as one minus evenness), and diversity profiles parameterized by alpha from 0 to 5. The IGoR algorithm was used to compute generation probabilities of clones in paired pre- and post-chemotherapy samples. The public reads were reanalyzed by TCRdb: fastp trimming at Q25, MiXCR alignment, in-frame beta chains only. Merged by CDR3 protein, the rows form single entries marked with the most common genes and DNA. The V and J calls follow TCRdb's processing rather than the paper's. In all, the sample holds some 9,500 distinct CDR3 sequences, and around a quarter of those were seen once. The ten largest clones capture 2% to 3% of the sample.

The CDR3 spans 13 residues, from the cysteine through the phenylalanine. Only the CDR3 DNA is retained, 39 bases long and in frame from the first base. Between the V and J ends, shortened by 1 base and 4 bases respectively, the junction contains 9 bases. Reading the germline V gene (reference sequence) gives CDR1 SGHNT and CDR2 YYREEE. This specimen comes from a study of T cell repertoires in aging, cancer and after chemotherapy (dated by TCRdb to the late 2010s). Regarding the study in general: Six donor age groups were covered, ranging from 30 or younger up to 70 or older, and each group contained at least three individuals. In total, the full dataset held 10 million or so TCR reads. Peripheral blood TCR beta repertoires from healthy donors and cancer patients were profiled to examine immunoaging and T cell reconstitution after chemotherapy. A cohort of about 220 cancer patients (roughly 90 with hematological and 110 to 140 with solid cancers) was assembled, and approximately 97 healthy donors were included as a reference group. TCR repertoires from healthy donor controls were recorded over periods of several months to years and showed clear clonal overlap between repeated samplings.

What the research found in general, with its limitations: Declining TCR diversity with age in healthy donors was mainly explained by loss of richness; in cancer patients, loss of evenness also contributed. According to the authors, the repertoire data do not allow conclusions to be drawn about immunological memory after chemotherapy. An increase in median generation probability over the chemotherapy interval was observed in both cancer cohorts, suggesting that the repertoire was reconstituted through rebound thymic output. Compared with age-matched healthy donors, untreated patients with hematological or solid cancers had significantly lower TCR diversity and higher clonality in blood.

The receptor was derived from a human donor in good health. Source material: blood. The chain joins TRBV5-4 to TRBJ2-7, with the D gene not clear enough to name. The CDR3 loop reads CASSLLPQYEQYF. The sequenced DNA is TGTGCCAGCAGCTTGTTGCCACAGTACGAGCAGTACTTC. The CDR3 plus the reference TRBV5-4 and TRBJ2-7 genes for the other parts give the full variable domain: ETGVTQSPTHLIKTRGQQVTLRCSSQSGHNTVSWYQQALGQGPQFIFQYYREEENGRGNFPPRFSGLQFPNYSSELNVNALELDDSALYLCASSLLPQYEQYFGPGTRLTVT.